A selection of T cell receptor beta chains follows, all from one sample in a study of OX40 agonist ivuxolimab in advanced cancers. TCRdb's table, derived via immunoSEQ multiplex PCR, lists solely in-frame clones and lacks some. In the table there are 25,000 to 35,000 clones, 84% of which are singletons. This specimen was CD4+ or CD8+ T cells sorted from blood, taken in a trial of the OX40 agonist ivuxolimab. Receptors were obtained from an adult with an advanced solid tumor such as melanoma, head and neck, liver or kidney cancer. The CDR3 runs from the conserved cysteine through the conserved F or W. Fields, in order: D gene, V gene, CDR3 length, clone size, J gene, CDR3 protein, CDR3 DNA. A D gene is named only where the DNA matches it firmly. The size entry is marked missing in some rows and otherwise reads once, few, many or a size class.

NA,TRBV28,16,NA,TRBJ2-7,CASSHDRDRRAYEQYF,TGTGCCAGCAGTCACGACCGGGACCGAAGAGCCTACGAGCAGTACTTC
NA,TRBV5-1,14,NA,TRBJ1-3,CASSSGDSGNTIYF,TGCGCCAGCAGCTCGGGAGACTCTGGAAACACCATATATTTT
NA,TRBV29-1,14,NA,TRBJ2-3,CSVFRLATPDTQYF,TGCAGCGTCTTCCGCTTGGCCACCCCAGATACGCAGTATTTT
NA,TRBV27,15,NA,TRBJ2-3,CASSLSRGSTDTQYF,TGTGCCAGCAGTTTATCGAGGGGTAGCACAGATACGCAGTATTTT
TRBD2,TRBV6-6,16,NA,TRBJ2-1,CASSRLAGGPAHEQFF,TGTGCCAGCAGTCGGCTAGCGGGAGGGCCCGCACATGAGCAGTTCTTC
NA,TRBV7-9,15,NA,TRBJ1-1,CASSLAQSLNTEAFF,TGTGCCAGCAGCTTAGCGCAATCCCTTAACACTGAAGCTTTCTTT
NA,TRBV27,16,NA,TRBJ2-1,CASSLEGFGSYNEQFF,TGTGCCAGCAGTTTAGAGGGGTTTGGCTCCTACAATGAGCAGTTCTTC
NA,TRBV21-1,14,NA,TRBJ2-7,CASSKCQGTYEQYF,TGTGCCAGCAGCAAATGTCAGGGCACCTACGAGCAGTACTTC
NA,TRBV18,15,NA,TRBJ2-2,CASSPRAGDTGELFF,TGTGCCAGCTCACCACGAGCAGGGGACACCGGGGAGCTGTTTTTT
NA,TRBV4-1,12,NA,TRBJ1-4,CASSPDQEKLFF,TGCGCCAGCAGCCCAGACCAGGAAAAACTGTTTTTT
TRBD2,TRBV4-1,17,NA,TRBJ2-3,CASSQGPAGLVTDTQYF,TGCGCCAGCAGCCAAGGGCCAGCGGGGTTGGTGACAGATACGCAGTATTTT
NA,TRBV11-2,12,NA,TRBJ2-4,CASSPTRGHQYF,TGTGCCAGCAGCCCGACCAGGGGACATCAGTACTTC
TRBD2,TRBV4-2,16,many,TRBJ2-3,CASSPTIAGGTDTQYF,TGTGCCAGCAGCCCAACAATAGCGGGAGGGACAGATACGCAGTATTTT
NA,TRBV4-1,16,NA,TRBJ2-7,CASSQGPLRVGNEQYF,TGCGCCAGCAGCCAAGGTCCCCTCAGGGTTGGCAACGAGCAGTACTTC
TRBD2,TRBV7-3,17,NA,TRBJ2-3,CASSDNLAGALTDTQYF,TGTGCCAGCAGCGACAATCTAGCGGGGGCCCTCACAGATACGCAGTATTTT
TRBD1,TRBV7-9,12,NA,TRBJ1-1,CASNDRGAEAFF,TGTGCCAGCAACGACAGGGGCGCTGAAGCTTTCTTT
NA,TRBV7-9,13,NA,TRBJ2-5,CASSLALEETQYF,TGTGCCAGCAGCTTAGCGCTAGAAGAGACCCAGTACTTC
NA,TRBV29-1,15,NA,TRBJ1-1,CSVVGSGAPNTEAFF,TGCAGCGTTGTGGGGTCAGGGGCTCCGAACACTGAAGCTTTCTTT
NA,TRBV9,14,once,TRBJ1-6,CASSLRDKNSPLHF,TGTGCCAGCAGCCTCCGGGACAAAAATTCACCCCTCCACTTT
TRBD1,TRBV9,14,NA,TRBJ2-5,CASSDRDSQETQYF,TGTGCCAGCAGCGACCGGGACAGTCAAGAGACCCAGTACTTC
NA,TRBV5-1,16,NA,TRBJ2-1,CASSFSQQGSYNEQFF,TGCGCCAGCAGCTTTTCTCAACAGGGATCCTACAATGAGCAGTTCTTC
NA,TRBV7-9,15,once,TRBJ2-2,CASSLAWANTGELFF,TGTGCCAGCAGCTTAGCGTGGGCGAACACCGGGGAGCTGTTTTTT
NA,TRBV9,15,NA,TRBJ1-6,CASSAAGSDNSPLHF,TGTGCCAGCAGTGCGGCGGGGAGTGATAATTCACCCCTCCACTTT
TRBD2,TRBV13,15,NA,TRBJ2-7,CASSLGLAAIYEQYF,TGTGCCAGCAGCTTGGGACTAGCGGCGATATACGAGCAGTACTTC
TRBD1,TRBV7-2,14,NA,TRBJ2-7,CASSLGGQAYEQYF,TGTGCCAGCAGCTTAGGTGGACAGGCTTACGAGCAGTACTTC
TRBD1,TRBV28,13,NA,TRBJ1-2,CASSWGTAYGYTF,TGTGCCAGCAGTTGGGGGACAGCCTATGGCTACACCTTC
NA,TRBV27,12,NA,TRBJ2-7,CASSLIGGEQYF,TGTGCCAGCAGTTTAATAGGGGGAGAGCAGTACTTC
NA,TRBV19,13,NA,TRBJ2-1,CASSATGWHEQFF,TGTGCCAGTAGTGCCACAGGGTGGCATGAGCAGTTCTTC
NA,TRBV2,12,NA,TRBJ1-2,CASSGISYGYTF,TGTGCCAGCAGTGGGATTTCCTATGGCTACACCTTC
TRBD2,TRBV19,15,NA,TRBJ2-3,CASSMGLAGTDTQYF,TGTGCCAGTAGTATGGGACTAGCGGGGACGGATACGCAGTATTTT
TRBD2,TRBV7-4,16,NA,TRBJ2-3,CASSSRLAGGTDTQYF,TGTGCCAGCAGCTCGCGACTAGCGGGGGGCACAGATACGCAGTATTTT
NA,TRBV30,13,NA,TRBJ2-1,CAWGQGGGNEQFF,TGTGCCTGGGGACAGGGAGGGGGAAATGAGCAGTTCTTC
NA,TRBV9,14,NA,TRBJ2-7,CASSVSGQDYKQYF,TGTGCCAGCAGCGTATCAGGACAGGACTACAAGCAGTACTTC
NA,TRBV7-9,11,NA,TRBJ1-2,CASSQNYGYTF,TGTGCCAGCAGCCAGAACTATGGCTACACCTTC
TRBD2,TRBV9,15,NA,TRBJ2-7,CASSASGRSPYEQYF,TGTGCCAGCAGTGCTAGCGGGAGGTCCCCCTACGAGCAGTACTTC
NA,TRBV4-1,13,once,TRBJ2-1,CASSQERLDEQFF,TGCGCCAGCAGCCAAGAACGTCTCGATGAGCAGTTCTTC
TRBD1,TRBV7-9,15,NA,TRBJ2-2,CASSALQGYTGELFF,TGTGCCAGCAGCGCATTACAGGGGTACACCGGGGAGCTGTTTTTT
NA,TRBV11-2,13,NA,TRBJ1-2,CASNHFGHYGYTF,TGTGCCAGCAACCACTTCGGTCACTATGGCTACACCTTC
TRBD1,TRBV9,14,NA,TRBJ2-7,CASSVAYRGDEQYF,TGTGCCAGCAGCGTAGCCTACAGGGGGGACGAGCAGTACTTC
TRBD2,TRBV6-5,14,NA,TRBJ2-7,CASSDGTSGSEQYF,TGTGCCAGCAGTGACGGGACTAGCGGGAGCGAGCAGTACTTC
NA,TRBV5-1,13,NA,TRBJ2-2,CASSVTRTGELFF,TGCGCCAGCAGCGTGACTAGGACCGGGGAGCTGTTTTTT
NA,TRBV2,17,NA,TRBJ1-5,CASSALGRIISNQPQHF,TGTGCCAGCAGTGCGTTGGGACGGATAATTAGCAATCAGCCCCAGCATTTT
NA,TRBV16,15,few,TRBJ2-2,CASGATETGTGELFF,TGTGCCAGCGGCGCGACGGAAACAGGGACCGGGGAGCTGTTTTTT
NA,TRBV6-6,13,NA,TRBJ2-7,CASSYGGSYEQYF,TGTGCCAGCAGTTACGGCGGGTCCTACGAGCAGTACTTC
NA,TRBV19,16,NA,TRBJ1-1,CASSIKNSGVDTEAFF,TGTGCCAGTAGTATAAAGAACTCGGGAGTGGACACTGAAGCTTTCTTT
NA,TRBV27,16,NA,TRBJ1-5,CASSLWLNEGNQPQHF,TGTGCCAGCAGTTTATGGTTAAACGAGGGGAATCAGCCCCAGCATTTT
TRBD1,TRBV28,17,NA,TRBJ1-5,CASSFRDRGLSNQPQHF,TGTGCCAGCAGTTTCAGGGACAGGGGTCTCAGCAATCAGCCCCAGCATTTT
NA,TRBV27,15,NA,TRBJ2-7,CASSNPLAGRHEQYF,TGTGCCAGCAGTAATCCTCTGGCAGGGCGCCACGAGCAGTACTTC
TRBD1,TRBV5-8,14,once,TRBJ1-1,CASSVDRERTEAFF,TGTGCCAGCAGCGTAGACAGGGAACGCACTGAAGCTTTCTTT
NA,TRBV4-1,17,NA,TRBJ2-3,CASSQDGSGASTDTQYF,TGCGCCAGCAGCCAAGATGGGTCCGGGGCTAGCACAGATACGCAGTATTTT
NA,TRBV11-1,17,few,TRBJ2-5,CASSLAGGAAIGETQYF,TGTGCCAGCAGCTTAGCCGGAGGGGCAGCGATAGGGGAGACCCAGTACTTC
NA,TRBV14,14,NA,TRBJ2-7,CASSQRTLTYEQYF,TGTGCCAGCAGCCAACGGACATTAACCTACGAGCAGTACTTC
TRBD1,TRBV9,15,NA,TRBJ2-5,CASSVDGTGGETQYF,TGTGCCAGCAGCGTAGATGGGACAGGGGGGGAGACCCAGTACTTC
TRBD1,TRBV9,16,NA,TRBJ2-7,CASSVDIGQGFHEQYF,TGTGCCAGCAGCGTAGATATCGGACAGGGGTTCCACGAGCAGTACTTC